This T cell receptor (beta chain) was profiled in a study of identical twins. General observations from the study: Findings came from cross-sectional statistics, without long-term follow-up of donors.

TCRdb passed the 5' RACE reads through MiXCR, listing each CDR3 protein once. Of some 1,700,000 distinct CDR3 sequences listed, less than 40% were seen once; the top ten hold about 0.25%. The CDR3 is 13 residues long. V gave up 0 bases and J gave up 6 bases, with 6 bases separating them. Germline CDR1 is KGHSY and CDR2 is FQNENV. This clonotype was seen only a few times. Its antigen is not known. This chain connects TRBV16 to TRBJ1-5; D ambiguous. Material for sequencing was cord blood. This sequence was found in a newborn girl in good health. The CDR3 protein is CASSQSYGQPQHF. CDR3 coding DNA: TGTGCCAGCAGCCAATCGTACGGTCAGCCCCAGCATTTT.